One and the same sample provided the 5 T cell receptor beta chains below, sequenced in a study of T-cell memory formation after mild COVID-19. TCRdb reanalysed the 5' RACE reads using MiXCR and keeps one entry per CDR3 protein. The sample carries 250,000 to 350,000 distinct CDR3 sequences, roughly 15% recorded once. What was sequenced was PBMCs or a T cell subset sorted from them (not recorded which). Receptor source: a man younger than 35 who had mild COVID-19 (a few samples of this study predate the infection). Cell type and time point are not known.

The rearrangement uses TRBV12-3 or TRBV12-4 and TRBJ2-3; 8 nucleotides line up with TRBD2. The CDR3 spans 17 residues. The trim removed 1 base at V and 4 bases at J, leaving 10 bases unmatched. CDR3 DNA: TGTGCCAGCAGTTTAGATCTGTCCGGGGGGGCCTCAGATACGCAGTATTTT. Amino acids: CASSLDLSGGASDTQYF.

V and J are TRBV6-5 and TRBJ2-5; D ambiguous. Trimming left V 0 bases short and J 2 bases short, with 13 bases between. The CDR3 runs to 16 residues. Per germline, CDR1 MNHEY and CDR2 SVGAGI. The CDR3 nucleotides read TGTGCCAGCAGTTACTCGAACAGCCTGGGACAAGAGACCCAGTACTTC. This encodes CASSYSNSLGQETQYF.

There are many counts of this clonotype. The germline gene is not matched at one end of the junction; a read error may be the cause. The J gene is TRBJ2-1, the V gene TRBV7-7; 10 nucleotides agree with TRBD2. This CDR3 has 14 amino acids. Germline CDR1 reads SSHAT; CDR2 reads FNYEAQ (reference sequence). CDR3 DNA sequence: TGTGCTAGCAGCTCGTCTAGCGGGGGTAATGAGCAGTTCTTC. This sequence encodes CASSSSSGGNEQFF.

This clonotype turned up a few times. This sequence joins TRBV4-1 and TRBJ2-1; 11 bases match TRBD2. Germline trimming cut 0 bases from V and 7 bases from J; bases unmatched to any gene: 8. CDR1 and CDR2 from the germline V gene are MGHRA and YSYEKL. The length of the CDR3 is 17 residues. CDR3 bases: TGCGCCAGCAGCCAAGACCCACTAGCGGGGGCCCCAAATGAGCAGTTCTTC. Translating it yields CASSQDPLAGAPNEQFF.

V is TRBV11-2 and J is TRBJ2-1; D unresolved. CDR1 is SGHAT, CDR2 FQNNGV, per germline. The CDR3 spans 13 residues. The V end was cut by 4 bases, the J end by 10 bases, with 14 bases between. CDR3 DNA: TGTGCCAGCAGCTCCGGGCTGGAGTTCGAGCAGTTCTTC. This gives the protein CASSSGLEFEQFF.